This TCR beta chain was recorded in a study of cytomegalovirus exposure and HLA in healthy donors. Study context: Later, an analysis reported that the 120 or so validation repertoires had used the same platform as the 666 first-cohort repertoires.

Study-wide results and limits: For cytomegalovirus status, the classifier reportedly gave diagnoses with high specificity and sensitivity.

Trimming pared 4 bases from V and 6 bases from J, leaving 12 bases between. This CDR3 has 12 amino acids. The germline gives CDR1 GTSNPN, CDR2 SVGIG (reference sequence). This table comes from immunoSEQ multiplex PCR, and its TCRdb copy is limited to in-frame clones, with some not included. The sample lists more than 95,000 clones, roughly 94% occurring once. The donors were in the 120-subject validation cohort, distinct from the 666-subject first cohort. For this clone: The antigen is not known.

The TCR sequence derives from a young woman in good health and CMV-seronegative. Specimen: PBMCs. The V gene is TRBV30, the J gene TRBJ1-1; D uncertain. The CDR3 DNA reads TGTGCCTGGAACGGGGAATCGGCTGAAGCTTTCTTT. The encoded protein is CAWNGESAEAFF.